Below, 14 T cell receptor beta chains from the same sample are listed, as sequenced in a study of cytomegalovirus exposure and HLA in healthy donors. This PCR relied on a set of 60 Vbeta primers and 13 Jbeta primers. This table comes from immunoSEQ multiplex PCR, and its TCRdb copy is limited to in-frame clones, with some not included. The profile covers about 160,000 clones, with about 72% appearing a single time and over 1.3% taken by the ten largest. The specimen sequenced was PBMCs. The receptor source for this set is a man aged 55 to 70 in good health and CMV-seronegative.

The V call is TRBV6-5, the J call TRBJ2-7; no firm D call. With 6 bases removed from V and 4 bases from J, the gap between germline ends came to 7 bases. From germline, CDR1 is MNHEY and CDR2 SVGAGI. The CDR3 contains 11 residues. CDR3 region: CASSRAYEQYF. Here the CDR3 DNA reads TGTGCCAGCAGCCGAGCTTACGAGCAGTACTTC.

The V call is TRBV9, the J call TRBJ2-7; D possibly corresponds to TRBD2 (8 bases). In germline, CDR1 is SGDLS, CDR2 YYNGEE. The CDR3 extends over 18 amino acids. V dropped 3 bases and J dropped 1 base, with 23 bases sitting between them. This chain's CDR3 is CASSGGGKTGALSYEQYF. Written as DNA, the CDR3 is TGTGCCAGCAGCGGCGGGGGGAAAACAGGGGCGCTGTCCTACGAGCAGTACTTC.

The genes are TRBV29-1 and TRBJ1-3; the D is unclear. V lost 5 bases and J 1 base, leaving 9 bases between the germline ends. There are 13 residues in the CDR3. Germline-derived CDR1 and CDR2 are SQVTM and ANQGSEA. Written as DNA, the CDR3 is TGCAGCGTTCCAGGATATTCTGGAAACACCATATATTTT. Protein product: CSVPGYSGNTIYF.

The chain uses TRBV28 and TRBJ2-3; 9 nucleotides line up with TRBD2. After removal of 8 bases from V and 4 bases from J, the junction contained 4 bases not matched to a gene. The germline CDR1 and CDR2 sequences are MDHEN and SYDVKM. The CDR3 is made up of 13 amino acids. In DNA form, the CDR3 reads TGTGCCAGCCGGCGGGAGGGCTCAGATACGCAGTATTTT. As protein: CASRREGSDTQYF.

V gene TRBV9 combines with J gene TRBJ2-1, with 7 bases matching TRBD1. CDR1 is SGDLS, CDR2 YYNGEE, per germline. CDR3 size: 18 residues. After removal of 3 bases from V and 0 bases from J, the junction contained 12 bases not matched to a gene. The CDR3 reads CASSGTGTVVSSYNEQFF. CDR3 bases: TGTGCCAGCAGCGGGACCGGGACAGTCGTTAGCTCCTACAATGAGCAGTTCTTC.

This clone occurred once. The chain joins TRBV7-6 to TRBJ2-7; D is uncertain. Trimming removed 5 bases from V and 6 bases from J, with 14 bases in between. Germline V gene lookup returns CDR1 SGHVS and CDR2 FNYEAQ. The CDR3 covers 13 residues. The CDR3 protein is CASSDNLGSEQYF. CDR3 bases: TGTGCCAGCAGCGACAACCTGGGCTCCGAGCAGTACTTC.

V gene TRBV5-4 combines with J gene TRBJ2-5; perhaps TRBD2 as D (6 bases). Germline assignment: CDR1 SGHNT and CDR2 YYREEE (reference sequence). Trimming removed 0 bases at V and 2 bases at J, with 11 bases between. This CDR3 contains 15 residues. CDR3 protein: CASSLGGTLQETQYF. The CDR3 nucleotides are TGTGCCAGCAGCTTGGGCGGGACCTTACAAGAGACCCAGTACTTC.

The genes are TRBV4-1 and TRBJ2-3; 10 bases are a match to TRBD1. The J segment lost 2 bases and the V segment lost 2 bases, leaving 7 bases of the junction unmatched. This CDR3 is built from 17 residues. Germline loops: CDR1 MGHRA, CDR2 YSYEKL. CDR3 protein: CASSQSVGTGVTDTQYF. The CDR3 coding sequence is TGCGCCAGCAGCCAATCCGTCGGGACAGGGGTCACAGATACGCAGTATTTT.

The chain has TRBV7-9 and TRBJ2-2; D is unclear. This CDR3 spans 17 amino acids. Germline V gene lookup returns CDR1 SEHNR and CDR2 FQNEAQ (reference sequence). Between the trimmed V and J ends, which lost 5 bases and 0 bases, there was a span of 16 bases. In DNA form, the CDR3 reads TGTGCCAGCAGCCCCCTCCGCGCGGCCGCGAACACCGGGGAGCTGTTTTTT. It translates to CASSPLRAAANTGELFF.

The chain couples TRBV10-3 to TRBJ1-5, with a possible D match to TRBD1 (5 bases). Trimming pared 10 bases from V and 0 bases from J, leaving 16 bases between. Germline V gives CDR1 ENHRY, CDR2 SYGVKD. CDR3 size: 15 residues. Written as DNA, the CDR3 is TGTGCCAGCAACCAACAGGCAAATAGCAATCAGCCCCAGCATTTT. It codes for CASNQQANSNQPQHF.

This clone has a single count. This chain links TRBV18 with TRBJ1-2; D gene ambiguous. The CDR3 is made up of 12 amino acids. The germline V and J ends were trimmed by 2 bases and 8 bases, with 9 bases remaining between them. Germline V CDR1 and CDR2: KGHSH, LQKENI. The CDR3 sequence is CASSPFGEGYTF. The CDR3 DNA reads as TGTGCCAGCTCACCATTTGGTGAGGGCTACACCTTC.

The J gene is TRBJ2-7, the V gene TRBV9; possible D gene TRBD2, 6 bases. Per the germline V gene, CDR1 is SGDLS and CDR2 is YYNGEE. The CDR3 contains 15 residues. V gave up 3 bases and J gave up 6 bases, with 19 bases separating them. In DNA, the CDR3 is TGTGCCAGCAGCGAGCGCCCGGGCACTAGCTCCGAGCAGTACTTC. This sequence encodes CASSERPGTSSEQYF.

In regard to this clone: The same CDR3 arises from other DNA sequences in this sample as well. The chain links TRBV29-1 to TRBJ2-7, with 12 bases that match TRBD1. Germline V gene data show CDR1 as SQVTM and CDR2 as ANQGSEA. The CDR3 contains 12 residues. V shed 6 bases and J 5 bases; nucleotides not matched to a gene: 2. DNA for the CDR3: TGCAGCGTGGGACAGGGGGCAGACGAGCAGTACTTC. This encodes CSVGQGADEQYF.

This clone appeared a few times. The chain joins TRBV6-5 to TRBJ1-2, with a tentative D call TRBD1 (6 bases). CDR3 length: 15 residues. Between the trimmed V and J ends, which lost 4 bases and 4 bases, there was a span of 16 bases. The germline V gene has CDR1 MNHEY and CDR2 SVGAGI. The CDR3 reads CASSSWDTRFYGYTF. The CDR3 DNA is TGTGCCAGCAGTTCCTGGGACACCAGATTCTATGGCTACACCTTC.